This is a list of T cell receptor beta chains from one sample in a study of blood T cell repertoires in COVID-19. Produced via immunoSEQ multiplex PCR; TCRdb's table is partial and in-frame only. The sample includes some 83,000 clones, around 80% of them seen just once. The sequencing input was peripheral blood. Source of these receptors: a human donor in a cohort sampled during active COVID-19. Each CDR3 is given with its conserved first and last residue. Each record gives: V gene, J gene, CDR3 protein.

>TRBV6-2/TRBV6-3|TRBJ1-5
CASRYGRATGLGSNQPQHF
>TRBV5-4|TRBJ2-3
CASSAPPGQDLDTQYF
>TRBV24-1|TRBJ1-4
CATSGVLLATNEKLFF
>TRBV19|TRBJ1-5
CASSIPGNQPQHF
>TRBV9|TRBJ2-5
CASSVVPSGSETQYF
>TRBV18|TRBJ2-5
CASSPGLAGRETQYF
>TRBV15|TRBJ1-2
CATSHASAGYGYTF
>TRBV5-4|TRBJ1-2
CASSLVGQGASGNYGYTF
>TRBV6-5|TRBJ2-5
CASSQGLAWGETQYF
>TRBV18|TRBJ2-1
CASSPLAGSSYNEQFF
>TRBV2|TRBJ1-5
CASSVFPLGGNQPQHF
>TRBV5-1|TRBJ2-3
CASSPRTGKEDTQYF
>TRBV19|TRBJ2-7
CASSRDSLSSYEQYF
>TRBV6-5|TRBJ1-1
CASSTDRVQAEAFF
>TRBV7-9|TRBJ1-6
CASSRTGYSYNSPLHF
>TRBV6-5|TRBJ2-6
CASRRGTGANVLTF
>TRBV7-9|TRBJ2-5
CASSPWRGGQETQYF
>TRBV2|TRBJ2-1
CASSLLAGGRNEQFF
>TRBV18|TRBJ1-2
CASSPGTGRNYGYTF
>TRBV6-6|TRBJ1-6
CASSRTGSYNSPLHF
>TRBV2|TRBJ1-4
CASSQQGANEKLFF
>TRBV5-1|TRBJ1-4
CASSPRTGGIEKLFF
>TRBV7-9|TRBJ2-3
CASSRLLAGSTDTQYF
>TRBV20-1|TRBJ1-1
CSAIRNTEAFF
>TRBV5-8|TRBJ2-2
CASNPGQVVTGELFF
>TRBV6-1|TRBJ1-1
CASSDEGTEDTEAFF
>TRBV3-1/TRBV3-2|TRBJ2-5
CASSQGLAGGNTQYF
>TRBV28|TRBJ1-6
CASSLWTGDSPLHF
>TRBV5-5|TRBJ1-2
CASSTGTDTRGYGYTF
>TRBV29-1|TRBJ1-2
CSVERGSVYTF
>TRBV5-5|TRBJ2-5
CASSSPGGTQYF
>TRBV7-3|TRBJ2-4
CASSLGRAIAKNIQYF
>TRBV3-1/TRBV3-2|TRBJ1-1
CASRRQAGSTEAFF
>TRBV7-9|TRBJ1-2
CASSVTGSSGYTF
>TRBV7-9|TRBJ1-3
CASSQTGASGNTIYF
>TRBV15|TRBJ2-1
CATSSQRRGSYNEQFF
>TRBV5-5|TRBJ2-7
CASRAGQGSYEQYF
>TRBV5-4|TRBJ1-3
CASSSGAGMSGNTIYF
>TRBV7-9|TRBJ1-6
CASSPPGTGTSPLHF
>TRBV10-3|TRBJ2-3
CAISALAGEADTQYF
>TRBV5-1|TRBJ2-3
CASSPVSGGRTDTQYF